This TCR beta chain stems from a study of blood T cells in healthy people across ages. Alongside a J-beta primer mix, a sample-barcoded 5' primer served in a second PCR lasting roughly 7 to 11 cycles. MiXCR, run by TCRdb on the 5' RACE reads, gives a single entry per CDR3 protein. This table has around 780,000 distinct CDR3 sequences, 56% appearing once. Study-wide results and limits: Donors of long life had a larger count of naive CD4+ cells and greater diversity than aged donors. There was a strong correlation between TCR beta diversity and naive T cell percentage. While age rose, TCR beta diversity per million T cells dropped in a roughly linear way. Reliance upon unsorted PBMCs precluded definitive naive versus antigen-experienced comparison.

Regarding this clonotype: Its antigen is currently unknown.

Unmatched junction bases numbered 4, after V lost 6 bases and J lost 2 bases. The CDR3 is made up of 15 amino acids. The germline CDR1 and CDR2 sequences are MGHDK and SYGVNS. The rearrangement links TRBV25-1 to TRBJ2-5; 12 bases fit TRBD2. Sequenced input: blood. This TCR was recovered from a middle-aged man in good health. CDR3 in amino acids: CASRATSGGQETQYF. DNA for the CDR3: TGTGCCAGCAGGGCGACTAGCGGGGGACAAGAGACCCAGTACTTC.